The rows below give T cell receptor beta chains drawn from one sample of a study of T-cell memory formation after mild COVID-19. In TCRdb, the 5' RACE reads were re-called with MiXCR into one record per CDR3 protein. The profile shows nearly 200,000 distinct CDR3 sequences, about 17% of them singletons. Sequencing used PBMCs or a T cell subset sorted from them (not recorded which). The receptors derive from an adult woman who had mild COVID-19 (a few samples of this study predate the infection). Cell type and time point are not known. The CDR3 runs from the conserved cysteine through the conserved F or W. Each record gives: D gene, clone size, V gene, J gene, CDR3 DNA, CDR3 protein. The D gene is left open where the match is weak. The size field is filled for only some rows; it gives once, few, many or a size class.

TRBD1,few,TRBV12-3/TRBV12-4,TRBJ1-2,TGTGCCAGCAGTTTCCGGGACAGGGGGGAAGGCTACACCTTC,CASSFRDRGEGYTF
.,.,TRBV6-5,TRBJ1-6,TGTGCCAGCAGTTACCAGGGTAATTCACCCCTCCACTTT,CASSYQGNSPLHF
.,.,TRBV19,TRBJ1-1,TGTGCCAGTAGTATAGTCGGACAGTGGAGCACTGAAGCTTTCTTT,CASSIVGQWSTEAFF
.,few,TRBV10-3,TRBJ1-4,TGTGCCATCAGTGAGTCGACGGCGGGAAGTGGGGAAAAACTGTTTTTT,CAISESTAGSGEKLFF
.,.,TRBV4-1,TRBJ2-1,TGCGCCAGCAGCGCGAGCTCCTACAATGAGCAGTTCTTC,CASSASSYNEQFF
TRBD2,.,TRBV7-9,TRBJ2-7,TGTGCCAGCAGCTTAACTGGGACTAGCGGGCGCTACGAGCAGTACTTC,CASSLTGTSGRYEQYF
.,few,TRBV5-6,TRBJ2-1,TGTGCCAGCAGCTTTCGGGTGTTAGCGTTGCCCCGCGAGCAGTTCTTC,CASSFRVLALPREQFF
.,many,TRBV4-1,TRBJ2-5,TGCGCCAGCAGCCAAGATAACAAGCAAGAGACCCAGTACTTC,CASSQDNKQETQYF
.,.,TRBV3-1,TRBJ2-1,TGTGCCAGCAGAGGGGGTGGGTCATGGTCAAATGAGCAGTTCTTC,CASRGGGSWSNEQFF
TRBD2,few,TRBV30,TRBJ2-7,TGTGCCTGGAGAGGGCGGGAGTGGGTAGACGAGCAGTACTTC,CAWRGREWVDEQYF
.,few,TRBV5-1,TRBJ1-3,TGCGCCAGCAGCTTGGAAGACCCTGGAAACACCATATATTTT,CASSLEDPGNTIYF
.,few,TRBV5-5,TRBJ2-2,TGTGCCAGCAGCTTGGTTCCCGGGGAGCTGTTTTTT,CASSLVPGELFF
.,.,TRBV4-2,TRBJ2-4,TGTGCCAGCAGCCAAGATGCGGAGGGAATTAAGGGTTTGCGCCGAGAGGGTCAGTACTTC,CASSQDAEGIKGLRREGQYF
.,few,TRBV5-5,TRBJ1-4,TGTGCCAGCAGCCTCGATAGGAGAACAGCAACTAATGAAAAACTGTTTTTT,CASSLDRRTATNEKLFF
.,few,TRBV18,TRBJ2-3,TGTGCCAGCTCACCCTCCATGATGAGGGACGATACGCAGTATTTT,CASSPSMMRDDTQYF
TRBD1,few,TRBV15,TRBJ2-3,TGTGCCACCAGCAAAGGACAGGGGAGGTGGGCAGATACGCAGTATTTT,CATSKGQGRWADTQYF
TRBD2,medium-sized,TRBV20-1,TRBJ2-1,TGCAGTGCTCCCCGCTCGGGACTAGCGGGAAACAATGAGCAGTTCTTC,CSAPRSGLAGNNEQFF
TRBD1,.,TRBV5-6,TRBJ1-6,TGTGCCAGCAGCACCGGACAGGGCGGTTCACCCCTCCACTTT,CASSTGQGGSPLHF
.,few,TRBV6-5,TRBJ2-7,TGTGCCAGCAGTCCGGCCGCCACCTACGAGCAGTACTTC,CASSPAATYEQYF
.,few,TRBV10-3,TRBJ1-1,TGTGCCATCACCCCCGGTCAGGGGAACACTGAAGCTTTCTTT,CAITPGQGNTEAFF
TRBD1,few,TRBV2,TRBJ1-4,TGTGCCAGCAGCTCAGACAGGGTGACTAATGAAAAACTGTTTTTT,CASSSDRVTNEKLFF
TRBD1,.,TRBV20-1,TRBJ1-6,TGCAGTGCTGAGGGACAGGGTTATCCTTCCCTCCACTTT,CSAEGQGYPSLHF
.,.,TRBV12-3/TRBV12-4,TRBJ1-1,TGTGCCAGCAGTTTCGAGGTCGGGGGCCTCTCTGAAGCTTTCTTT,CASSFEVGGLSEAFF
TRBD1,few,TRBV24-1,TRBJ1-5,TGTGCCACCAGTGATTCGACAGGGGGCGCGGATCAGCCCCAGCATTTT,CATSDSTGGADQPQHF
TRBD1,many,TRBV12-3/TRBV12-4,TRBJ1-1,TGTGCCAGCAGTTACGGGACAGGGAACACTGAAGCTTTCTTT,CASSYGTGNTEAFF
.,few,TRBV3-1,TRBJ1-1,TGTGCCAGCAGCCAAGAGGGGGCGGGACAAGCTTTCTTT,CASSQEGAGQAFF
.,few,TRBV5-1,TRBJ1-1,TGCGCCAGCAGCTTGGGCAGGGCGGGTGCTGAAGCTTTCTTT,CASSLGRAGAEAFF
TRBD2,.,TRBV6-2/TRBV6-3,TRBJ2-5,TGTGCCAGCAGTTACCCCCTCACTAGCGGGAGGGTGGAGAGGGAGACCCAGTACTTC,CASSYPLTSGRVERETQYF
TRBD2,few,TRBV19,TRBJ2-2,TGTGCCAGTAACGCGCAGCGGGGGGCTACCGGGGAGCTGTTTTTT,CASNAQRGATGELFF
TRBD2,.,TRBV6-2/TRBV6-3,TRBJ2-7,TGTGCCAGCACCGGAGCGGGAGACATTAGGTCCTACGAGCAGTACTTC,CASTGAGDIRSYEQYF
.,many,TRBV2,TRBJ2-3,TGTGCCAGCAGTAGGGGGTCCCCCGCAGATACGCAGTATTTT,CASSRGSPADTQYF
.,.,TRBV10-3,TRBJ1-1,TGTGCCATCAGTGAGTCAGGGGCCCGAGACACTGAAGCTTTCTTT,CAISESGARDTEAFF
.,.,TRBV4-3,TRBJ1-1,TGCGCCAGCAGCCAAGATTCAGGGGTAAGCACTGAAGCTTTCTTT,CASSQDSGVSTEAFF
.,few,TRBV5-1,TRBJ2-1,TGCGCCAGCAGCTTGGGTGCCTATGGACCTGGGTACAATGAGCAGTTCTTC,CASSLGAYGPGYNEQFF
.,.,TRBV7-6,TRBJ1-5,TGTGCCAGCAGCCAGAACAGGGAACAGCCCCAGCATTTT,CASSQNREQPQHF
.,.,TRBV3-1,TRBJ2-6,TGTGCCAGCAGCCCCTCCATCGGGGTTGGGGCCAACGTCCTGACTTTC,CASSPSIGVGANVLTF